This T cell receptor beta chain was captured in a study of chemoradiotherapy in HPV16-positive cancers. The overall study: A couple of HPV16-positive patients' cells yielded candidate HPV-specific clones and common motifs. Regarding the study as a whole: Candidate HPV-specific clones and E7-related TCR motifs grew in tumor during treatment.

The repertoire was sequenced with immunoSEQ multiplex PCR; TCRdb's copy has only in-frame clones and lacks some. The profile shows 10,000 to 14,000 clones, approximately 93% of them singletons. For this clone: Its antigen is undetermined.

Sequenced material: blood, taken from a patient who underwent chemoradiotherapy. This TCR came from a human donor with HPV-associated anogenital cancer.

In DNA, the CDR3 is TGTGCTAGTGGTTTGGCCACCGGGACACTTTGGGTC. Translating it yields CASGLATGTLWV. The chain is built from TRBV12-5 and TRBJ2-7; D may be TRBD1 (6 bases). Germline assignment: CDR1 LGHNT and CDR2 FRNRAP. The length of the CDR3 is 12 residues.